The T cell receptor beta chain described here comes from a study of early T cells in non-severe SARS-CoV-2 infection. This clonotype was detected many times. TCRdb itself ran the 5' RACE reads through MiXCR, one entry per CDR3 protein. Of roughly 28,000 distinct CDR3 sequences in the sample, approximately 5.4% were seen once. Material for sequencing was whole blood. This TCR was recovered from an adult who was a healthcare worker with PCR-confirmed SARS-CoV-2 infection or an uninfected control (not recorded which).

The CDR3 nucleotides are TGTGCCACCAGCCAGCTAGCGGGAGCAGATACGCAGTATTTT. It is translated as CATSQLAGADTQYF. V usage is TRBV15 and J usage is TRBJ2-3; 10 nucleotides match TRBD2. The CDR3 contains 14 residues. Germline V gives CDR1 LNHNV, CDR2 YYDKDF (reference sequence). V was clipped by 5 bases and J by 4 bases; unmatched bases: 3.